Listed here are 14 T cell receptor beta chains from one sample, sequenced in a study of blood T cell repertoires in COVID-19. Method: immunoSEQ multiplex PCR; TCRdb's copy keeps in-frame clones and lacks some. The sample contains about 130,000 clones, roughly four fifths of which appear only once. Source material: PBMCs or T cells enriched from blood (not recorded which). The receptors were gathered from a man between 25 and 39 years old who had recovered from COVID-19.

The sample holds one count of this clone. Here the CDR3 reads CASSLAARGALSTDTQYF. In DNA form, the CDR3 reads TGCGCCAGCAGCTTGGCAGCCCGCGGGGCGTTGAGCACAGATACGCAGTATTTT. The V call is TRBV5-1, the J call TRBJ2-3; TRBD2 might be the D (6 bases). The germline V gene has CDR1 SGHRS and CDR2 YFSETQ. V lost 0 bases and J lost 0, with 17 bases in between. The CDR3 contains 18 residues.

V and J are TRBV7-3 and TRBJ2-5; D remains ambiguous. Germline CDR1 is SGHTA and CDR2 is FQGTGA. The CDR3 sequence is 13 residues long. V dropped 6 bases and J dropped 5 bases, with 13 bases sitting between them. CDR3 loop: CASSSGADETQYF. The CDR3 nucleotides are TGTGCCAGCAGTTCAGGCGCAGACGAGACCCAGTACTTC.

The genes are TRBV14 and TRBJ1-2; possible D gene TRBD1, 5 bases. This CDR3 is 14 amino acids long. The V and J ends lost 3 bases and 1 base respectively, with 9 bases between them. Germline V gene data show CDR1 as SGHDN and CDR2 as FVKESK. The CDR3 reads CASSHTTVNYGYTF. CDR3 DNA sequence: TGTGCCAGCAGCCATACGACAGTTAACTATGGCTACACCTTC.

The chain couples TRBV14 to TRBJ1-3; TRBD1 matches at 11 bases. The CDR3 consists of 15 residues. Trimming removed 4 bases from V and 2 bases from J; junction bases left unmatched: 1. Per the germline V gene, CDR1 is SGHDN and CDR2 is FVKESK. This CDR3 reads CASSPGQGAGNTIYF. CDR3 bases: TGTGCCAGCAGCCCGGGACAGGGGGCTGGAAACACCATATATTTT.

This sequence joins TRBV29-1 and TRBJ2-1; 11 bases match TRBD2. V lost 6 bases to trimming and J lost 5 bases; unmatched junction nucleotides: 3. Germline V gives CDR1 SQVTM, CDR2 ANQGSEA. The CDR3 is made up of 13 amino acids. DNA for the CDR3: TGCAGCGTAGGGACTAGCGGAAACAATGAGCAGTTCTTC. Translation gives CSVGTSGNNEQFF.

The V and J genes are TRBV5-6 and TRBJ2-7, with a tentative D call TRBD2 (6 bases). Germline-derived CDR1 and CDR2 are SGHDT and YYEEEE. CDR3 length equals 14 residues. V dropped 1 base and J dropped 3 bases, with 11 bases sitting between them. CDR3: CASSLSGRYYEQYF. The CDR3 coding sequence is TGTGCCAGCAGCTTGTCAGGGAGGTACTACGAGCAGTACTTC.

The chain combines TRBV25-1 with TRBJ1-1; D may be TRBD1 (6 bases). CDR3 size: 14 residues. Germline loops: CDR1 MGHDK, CDR2 SYGVNS. The V end lost 5 bases, the J end lost 5 bases, and 15 bases lay between the germline ends. The CDR3 sequence: CASSNPPGQTEAFF. CDR3 sequence (DNA): TGTGCCAGCAGTAATCCGCCTGGACAGACTGAAGCTTTCTTT.

The rearrangement joins TRBV15 to TRBJ2-2; TRBD1 agrees at 7 bases. In germline, CDR1 is LNHNV, CDR2 YYDKDF (reference sequence). Trimming at V came to 1 base and at J to 7 bases, leaving 3 bases not matched to a gene. The CDR3 has 14 amino acids. DNA of the CDR3: TGTGCCACCAGCAGAGCTACAGGGGTCGGGGAGCTGTTTTTT. As protein: CATSRATGVGELFF.

V is TRBV5-1 and J is TRBJ2-5; TRBD2 matches at 7 bases. Germline-derived CDR1 and CDR2 are SGHRS and YFSETQ. This CDR3 contains 13 residues. V lost 4 bases and J lost 1; bases outside the gene matches: 1. In nucleotides, the CDR3 is TGCGCCAGCAGCAGACTAGCCCAAGAGACCCAGTACTTC. Translated: CASSRLAQETQYF.

This rearrangement joins TRBV11-2 to TRBJ2-2; D might be TRBD1 (6 bases). The V end was cut by 3 bases, the J end by 1 base, with 15 bases between. The CDR3 covers 17 residues. The germline V gene has CDR1 SGHAT and CDR2 FQNNGV. This CDR3 reads CASSLRTNRENTGELFF. CDR3 in DNA: TGTGCCAGCAGCTTGCGGACGAACAGGGAGAACACCGGGGAGCTGTTTTTT. The whole variable domain, filled in from reference TRBV11-2 and TRBJ2-2, reads EAGVAQSPRYKIIEKRQSVAFWCNPISGHATLYWYQQILGQGPKLLIQFQNNGVVDDSQLPKDRFSAERLKGVDSTLKIQPAKLEDSAVYLCASSLRTNRENTGELFFGEGSRLTVL.

This chain joins TRBV14 and TRBJ1-6, with D possibly TRBD1 on 5 matching bases. V lost 4 bases to trimming and J lost 9 bases, with 10 bases between them. CDR3 length: 13 residues. Germline CDR1 and CDR2: SGHDN and FVKESK. CDR3 bases: TGTGCCAGCAGCCGCTGGGGCGGTTCACCCCTCCACTTT. This codes for CASSRWGGSPLHF.

The chain carries TRBV19 and TRBJ2-7; D gene ambiguous. The CDR3 is 13 residues long. Trimming pared 5 bases from V and 0 bases from J, leaving 8 bases between. CDR1 and CDR2 (germline): LNHDA, SQIVND (reference sequence). The CDR3 here is CASSLILSYEQYF. The CDR3 DNA is TGTGCCAGTAGTCTAATCCTCTCCTACGAGCAGTACTTC. The full variable domain, its missing parts supplied by reference TRBV19 and TRBJ2-7, is DGGITQSPKYLFRKEGQNVTLSCEQNLNHDAMYWYRQDPGQGLRLIYYSQIVNDFQKGDIAEGYSVSREKKESFPLTVTSAQKNPTAFYLCASSLILSYEQYFGPGTRLTVT.

The genes are TRBV24-1 and TRBJ1-2, with a weak D call TRBD1 (5 bases). The germline V gene has CDR1 KGHDR and CDR2 SFDVKD. The V end lost 3 bases, the J end lost 2 bases, and 9 bases lay between the germline ends. The CDR3 totals 14 residues. Written as DNA, the CDR3 is TGTGCCACCAGTGATGCGAGACAGAACTATGGCTACACCTTC. Protein product: CATSDARQNYGYTF.

This chain uses TRBV3-1 (or the pseudogene TRBV3-2) with TRBJ1-1; no firm D call. The CDR3 has 16 amino acids. The germline V gene has CDR1 LGHDT and CDR2 YNNKEL (reference sequence). The germline V and J ends were trimmed by 0 bases and 0 bases, with 11 bases remaining between them. CDR3 nucleotide sequence: TGTGCCAGCAGCCAAGATGAGGGTTGGTTGAACACTGAAGCTTTCTTT. This encodes CASSQDEGWLNTEAFF.